This entry describes one TCR beta chain. Its antigen is undetermined. The CDR3 has 15 amino acids. Germline values: CDR1 SGHVS, CDR2 FNYEAQ. V lost 1 base and J 5 bases, leaving 14 bases between the germline ends. Profiled with immunoSEQ multiplex PCR; TCRdb holds only in-frame clones, not every one. The profile shows more than 50,000 clones, less than 90% of them singletons. These data originate in a study of OX40 agonist ivuxolimab in advanced cancers. Across the whole study: The dose-escalation group included hepatocellular carcinoma, melanoma, renal cell carcinoma and head and neck cancer. Study-wide points: More expanded clones were seen, on average, in CD8+ T cells than in CD4+. Nonresponders, in some cases, also had low normalized T-cell clonal expansion.

J is TRBJ2-5 and V is TRBV7-6; tentatively, D is TRBD1 or TRBD2 (6 bases each). The source of this sequence is an adult with an advanced solid tumor such as melanoma, head and neck, liver or kidney cancer. Sequencing was performed on CD4+ or CD8+ T cells sorted from blood, taken in a trial of the OX40 agonist ivuxolimab. CDR3 nucleotide sequence: TGTGCCAGCAGCTTAGGGGGGGCGGGTCCGGAGACCCAGTACTTC. Protein product: CASSLGGAGPETQYF.